This T cell receptor (beta chain) stems from a study of PD-1 blockade in mismatch repair-deficient tumors. Study overall: Patients had over 10 mismatch repair-deficient cancer types, all previously treated and progressing. General study results and limits: Rapid post-treatment expansion, then contraction, generally preceding radiologic response, marked tumor-resident clones.

Mismatch repair deficiency was confirmed in all patients, by PCR or immunohistochemistry. TCRs were sequenced from a few patients responding to pembrolizumab. Using immunoSEQ multiplex PCR, the repertoire was profiled, and TCRdb retains in-frame clones only, with some absent. The repertoire consists of tens of thousands of clones, with more than 75% occurring once and the leading ten covering about 3%. This CDR3 has 13 amino acids. Germline CDR1 is MNHNY and CDR2 is SVGAGI (reference sequence). V lost 8 bases to trimming and J lost 5 bases, with 15 bases between them. In regard to this clone: Antigen unknown.

The sample consisted of peripheral blood, taken 4 weeks after starting pembrolizumab. J is TRBJ2-5 and V is TRBV6-6; D is perhaps TRBD1 or TRBD2 (5 bases each). This clonotype was sampled from an adult with mismatch repair-deficient cancer. The CDR3 loop is CASASPGTETQYF. The CDR3, as DNA: TGTGCCAGCGCGTCTCCGGGGACGGAGACCCAGTACTTC.